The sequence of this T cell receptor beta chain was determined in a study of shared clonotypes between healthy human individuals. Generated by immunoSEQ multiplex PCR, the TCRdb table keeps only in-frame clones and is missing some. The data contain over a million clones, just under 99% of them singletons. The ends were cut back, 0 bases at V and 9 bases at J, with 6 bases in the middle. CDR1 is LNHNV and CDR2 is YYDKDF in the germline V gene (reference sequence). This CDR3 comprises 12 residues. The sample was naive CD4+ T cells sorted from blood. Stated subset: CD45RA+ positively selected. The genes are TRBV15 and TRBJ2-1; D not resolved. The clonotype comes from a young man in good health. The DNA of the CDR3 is TGTGCCACCAGCAGAGAGAGCTGTGAGCAGTTCTTC. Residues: CATSRESCEQFF.